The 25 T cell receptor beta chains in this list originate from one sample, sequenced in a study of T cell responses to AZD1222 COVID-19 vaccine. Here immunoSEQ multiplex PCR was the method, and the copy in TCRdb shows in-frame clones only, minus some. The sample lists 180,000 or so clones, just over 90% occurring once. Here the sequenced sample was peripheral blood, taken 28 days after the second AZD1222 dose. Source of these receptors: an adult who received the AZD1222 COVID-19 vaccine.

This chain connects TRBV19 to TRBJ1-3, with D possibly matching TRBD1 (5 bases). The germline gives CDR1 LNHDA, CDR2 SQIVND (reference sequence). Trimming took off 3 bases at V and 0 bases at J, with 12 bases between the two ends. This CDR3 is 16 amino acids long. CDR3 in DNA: TGTGCCAGTAGTATGTTAAAGGGGAGCTCTGGAAACACCATATATTTT. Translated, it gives CASSMLKGSSGNTIYF.

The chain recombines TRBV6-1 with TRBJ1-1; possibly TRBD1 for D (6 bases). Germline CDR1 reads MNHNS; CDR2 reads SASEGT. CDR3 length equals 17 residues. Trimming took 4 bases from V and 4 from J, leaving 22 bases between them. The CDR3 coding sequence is TGTGCCAGCAGTGGGGCTGAAGGGGGAGTAACCTCCACTGAAGCTTTCTTT. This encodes CASSGAEGGVTSTEAFF.

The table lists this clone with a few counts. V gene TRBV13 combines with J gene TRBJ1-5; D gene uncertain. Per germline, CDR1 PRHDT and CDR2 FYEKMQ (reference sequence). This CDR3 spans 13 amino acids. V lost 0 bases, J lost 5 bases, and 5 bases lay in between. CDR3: CASSLGGDQPQHF. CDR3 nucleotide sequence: TGTGCCAGCAGCTTAGGCGGGGATCAGCCCCAGCATTTT.

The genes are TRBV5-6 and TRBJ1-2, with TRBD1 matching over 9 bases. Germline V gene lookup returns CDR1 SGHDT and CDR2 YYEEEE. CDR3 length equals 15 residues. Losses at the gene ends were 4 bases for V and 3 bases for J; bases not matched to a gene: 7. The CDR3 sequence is CASSPRDRAYYGYTF. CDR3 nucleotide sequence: TGTGCCAGCAGCCCCCGGGACAGGGCATACTATGGCTACACCTTC.

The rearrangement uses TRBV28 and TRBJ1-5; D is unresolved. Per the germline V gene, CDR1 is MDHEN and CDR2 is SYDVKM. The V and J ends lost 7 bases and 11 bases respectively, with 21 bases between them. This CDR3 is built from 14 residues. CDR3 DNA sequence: TGTGCCAGCACCCTTATTAGGGATAGGTTGGCCCAGCATTTT. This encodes CASTLIRDRLAQHF.

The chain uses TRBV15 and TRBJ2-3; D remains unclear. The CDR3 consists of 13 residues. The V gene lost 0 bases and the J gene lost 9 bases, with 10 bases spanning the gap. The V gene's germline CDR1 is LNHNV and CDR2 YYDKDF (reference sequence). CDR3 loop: CATSRDGVGTQYF. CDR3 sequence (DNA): TGTGCCACCAGCAGAGATGGGGTCGGGACGCAGTATTTT. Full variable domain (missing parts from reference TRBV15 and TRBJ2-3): DAMVIQNPRYQVTQFGKPVTLSCSQTLNHNVMYWYQQKSSQAPKLLFHYYDKDFNNEADTPDNFQSRRPNTSFCFLDIRSPGLGDTAMYLCATSRDGVGTQYFGPGTRLTVL.

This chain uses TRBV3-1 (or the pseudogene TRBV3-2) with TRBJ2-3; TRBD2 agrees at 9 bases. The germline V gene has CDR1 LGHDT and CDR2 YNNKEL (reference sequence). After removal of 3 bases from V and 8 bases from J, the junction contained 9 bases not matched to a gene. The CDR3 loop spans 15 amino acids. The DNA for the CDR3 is TGTGCCAGCAGCCACTCGCGGGGGGGCCAGGGTACGCAGTATTTT. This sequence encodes CASSHSRGGQGTQYF.

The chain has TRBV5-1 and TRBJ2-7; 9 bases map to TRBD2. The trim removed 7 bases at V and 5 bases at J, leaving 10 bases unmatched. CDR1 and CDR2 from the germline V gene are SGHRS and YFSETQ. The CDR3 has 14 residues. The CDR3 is CASYPGLARDEQYF. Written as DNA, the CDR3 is TGCGCCAGCTATCCGGGACTAGCACGTGACGAGCAGTACTTC.

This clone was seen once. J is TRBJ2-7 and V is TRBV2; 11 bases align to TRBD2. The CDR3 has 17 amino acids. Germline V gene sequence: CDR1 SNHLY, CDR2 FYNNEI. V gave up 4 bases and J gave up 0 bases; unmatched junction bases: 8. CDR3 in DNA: TGTGCCAGCAGTGGGGCTAGCGGGGGGCTAAGCTCCTACGAGCAGTACTTC. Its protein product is CASSGASGGLSSYEQYF.

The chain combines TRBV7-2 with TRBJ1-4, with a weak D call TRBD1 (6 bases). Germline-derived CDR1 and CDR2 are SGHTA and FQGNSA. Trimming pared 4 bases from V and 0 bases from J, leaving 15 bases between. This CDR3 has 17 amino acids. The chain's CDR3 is CASSSQGRPATNEKLFF. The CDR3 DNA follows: TGTGCCAGCAGCTCCCAGGGGCGACCTGCAACTAATGAAAAACTGTTTTTT. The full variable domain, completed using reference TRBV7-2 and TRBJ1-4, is GAGVSQSPSNKVTEKGKDVELRCDPISGHTALYWYRQSLGQGLEFLIYFQGNSAPDKSGLPSDRFSAERTGGSVSTLTIQRTQQEDSAVYLCASSSQGRPATNEKLFFGSGTQLSVL.

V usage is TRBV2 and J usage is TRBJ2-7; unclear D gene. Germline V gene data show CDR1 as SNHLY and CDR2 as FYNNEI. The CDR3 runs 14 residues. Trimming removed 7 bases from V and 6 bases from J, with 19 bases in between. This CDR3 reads CASIKSPRTGEQYF. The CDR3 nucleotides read TGTGCCAGCATCAAGAGTCCCAGGACGGGCGAGCAGTACTTC.

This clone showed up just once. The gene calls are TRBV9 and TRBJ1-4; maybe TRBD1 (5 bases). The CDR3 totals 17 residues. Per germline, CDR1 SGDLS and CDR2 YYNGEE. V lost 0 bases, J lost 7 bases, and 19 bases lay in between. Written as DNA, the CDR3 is TGTGCCAGCAGCGTAGAGGGCAGGGAGGCCCTCGGTGAAAAACTGTTTTTT. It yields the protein CASSVEGREALGEKLFF.

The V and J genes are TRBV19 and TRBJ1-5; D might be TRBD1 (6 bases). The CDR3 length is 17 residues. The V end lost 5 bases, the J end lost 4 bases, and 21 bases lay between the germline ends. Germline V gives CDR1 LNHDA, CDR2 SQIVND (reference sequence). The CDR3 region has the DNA TGTGCCAGTAGTGCTGACAGGCTCCGTTCTCTTAATCAGCCCCAGCATTTT. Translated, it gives CASSADRLRSLNQPQHF. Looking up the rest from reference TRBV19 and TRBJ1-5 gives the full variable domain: DGGITQSPKYLFRKEGQNVTLSCEQNLNHDAMYWYRQDPGQGLRLIYYSQIVNDFQKGDIAEGYSVSREKKESFPLTVTSAQKNPTAFYLCASSADRLRSLNQPQHFGDGTRLSIL.

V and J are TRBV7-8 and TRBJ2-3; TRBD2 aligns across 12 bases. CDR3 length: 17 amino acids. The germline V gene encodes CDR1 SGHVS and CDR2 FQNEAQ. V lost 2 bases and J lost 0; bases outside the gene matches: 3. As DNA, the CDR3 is TGTGCCAGCAGCTTATCTGGACTAGCGGGGAGCACAGATACGCAGTATTTT. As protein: CASSLSGLAGSTDTQYF.

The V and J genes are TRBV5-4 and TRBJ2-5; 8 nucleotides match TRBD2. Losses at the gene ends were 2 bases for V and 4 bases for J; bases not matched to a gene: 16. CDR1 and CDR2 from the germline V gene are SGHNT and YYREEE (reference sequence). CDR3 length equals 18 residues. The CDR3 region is CASSFPAGVAGLVETQYF. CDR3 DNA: TGTGCCAGCAGCTTCCCCGCCGGGGTAGCGGGATTGGTAGAGACCCAGTACTTC.

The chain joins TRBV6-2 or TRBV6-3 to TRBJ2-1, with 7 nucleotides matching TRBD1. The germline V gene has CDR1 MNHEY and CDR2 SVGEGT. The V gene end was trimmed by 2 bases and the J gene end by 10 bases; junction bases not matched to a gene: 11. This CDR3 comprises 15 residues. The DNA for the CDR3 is TGTGCCAGCAGTTACGCTGGACAGGTAATCATCGAGCAGTTCTTC. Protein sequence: CASSYAGQVIIEQFF.

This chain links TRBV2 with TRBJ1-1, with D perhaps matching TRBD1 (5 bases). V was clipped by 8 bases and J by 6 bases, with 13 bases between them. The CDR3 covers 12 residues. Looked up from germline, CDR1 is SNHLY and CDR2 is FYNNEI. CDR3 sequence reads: CASHGGDPEAFF. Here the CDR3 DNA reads TGTGCCAGCCACGGGGGGGACCCTGAAGCTTTCTTT.

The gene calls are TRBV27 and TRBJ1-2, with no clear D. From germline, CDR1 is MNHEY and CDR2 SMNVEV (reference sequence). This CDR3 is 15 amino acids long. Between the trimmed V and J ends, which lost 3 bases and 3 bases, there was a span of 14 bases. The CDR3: CASSFAGYLDYGYTF. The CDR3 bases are TGTGCCAGCAGTTTTGCGGGTTACCTGGACTATGGCTACACCTTC.

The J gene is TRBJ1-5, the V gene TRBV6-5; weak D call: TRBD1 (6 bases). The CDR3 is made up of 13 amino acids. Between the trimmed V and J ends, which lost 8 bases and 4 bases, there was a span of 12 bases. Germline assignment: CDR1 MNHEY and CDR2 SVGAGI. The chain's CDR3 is CASSGQQNQPQHF. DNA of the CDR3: TGTGCCAGCTCGGGACAACAGAATCAGCCCCAGCATTTT.

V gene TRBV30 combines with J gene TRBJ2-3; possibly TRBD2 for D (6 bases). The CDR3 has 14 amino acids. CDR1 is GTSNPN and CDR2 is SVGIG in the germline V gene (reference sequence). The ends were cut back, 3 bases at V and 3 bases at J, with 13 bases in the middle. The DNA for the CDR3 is TGTGCCTGGAGCGGGAGTGTGCGTACAGATACGCAGTATTTT. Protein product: CAWSGSVRTDTQYF.

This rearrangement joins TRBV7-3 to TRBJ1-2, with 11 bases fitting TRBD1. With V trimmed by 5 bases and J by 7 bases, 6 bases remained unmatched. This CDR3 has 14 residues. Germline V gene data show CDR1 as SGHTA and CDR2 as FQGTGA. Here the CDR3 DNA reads TGTGCCAGCAGCCCCGGGACAGGGGGACGTGGCTACACCTTC. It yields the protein CASSPGTGGRGYTF.

CDR3 loop: CSVQSTGSPTEAFF. The CDR3 DNA reads TGCAGCGTTCAATCGACAGGGAGTCCCACTGAAGCTTTCTTT. This chain links TRBV29-1 with TRBJ1-1, with 7 bases that match TRBD1. Trimming cost V 5 bases and J 4 bases; bases outside gene matches: 10. In germline, CDR1 is SQVTM, CDR2 ANQGSEA. The CDR3 is made up of 14 amino acids.

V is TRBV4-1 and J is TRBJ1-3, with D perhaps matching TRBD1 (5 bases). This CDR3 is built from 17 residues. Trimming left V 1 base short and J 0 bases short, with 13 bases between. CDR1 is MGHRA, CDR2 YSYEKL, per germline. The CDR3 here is CASSQARGGTSGNTIYF. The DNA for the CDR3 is TGCGCCAGCAGCCAAGCCCGGGGGGGAACCTCTGGAAACACCATATATTTT.

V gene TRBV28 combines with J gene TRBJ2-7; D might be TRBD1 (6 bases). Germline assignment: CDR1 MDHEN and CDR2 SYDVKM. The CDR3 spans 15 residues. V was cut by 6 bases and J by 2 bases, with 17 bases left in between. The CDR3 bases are TGTGCCAGCAGAGAGAGGGGGTCCCAGCCCTACGAGCAGTACTTC. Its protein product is CASRERGSQPYEQYF.

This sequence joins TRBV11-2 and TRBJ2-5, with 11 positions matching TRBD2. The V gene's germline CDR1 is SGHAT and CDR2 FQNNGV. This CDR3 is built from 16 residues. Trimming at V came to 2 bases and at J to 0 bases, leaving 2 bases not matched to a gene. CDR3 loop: CASSLRLAGNQETQYF. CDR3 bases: TGTGCCAGCAGCTTACGACTAGCGGGGAACCAAGAGACCCAGTACTTC.